The next 4 T cell receptor beta chains were all read from a single sample in a study of blood T cell repertoires in COVID-19. This table comes from immunoSEQ multiplex PCR, and its TCRdb copy is limited to in-frame clones, with some not included. The sample holds tens of thousands of clones, 80% to 85% seen once. Sequenced sample: peripheral blood. These receptors all stem from a woman aged 55-69 years with acute or convalescent COVID-19.

This clone was seen a few times. The rearrangement uses TRBV24-1 and TRBJ2-1, with 9 nucleotides matching TRBD2. V was pared by 5 bases and J by 6 bases, with 4 bases of the junction left unmatched. The germline V gene encodes CDR1 KGHDR and CDR2 SFDVKD. The CDR3 is made up of 14 amino acids. In DNA form, the CDR3 reads TGTGCCACCAGTGGTTCGCGGGGGGGCAATGAGCAGTTCTTC. This gives the protein CATSGSRGGNEQFF.

The V gene is TRBV11-1, the J gene TRBJ1-1; possibly TRBD1 for D (6 bases). The V and J ends lost 2 bases and 7 bases respectively, with 17 bases between them. The germline CDR1 and CDR2 sequences are SGHAT and FQDESV (reference sequence). This CDR3 spans 15 amino acids. The CDR3 protein is CASSLRGGLNDEAFF. The CDR3 DNA reads TGTGCCAGCAGCTTACGGGGGGGCCTGAACGATGAAGCTTTCTTT.

The V gene is TRBV3-1 (or the pseudogene TRBV3-2), the J gene TRBJ2-1; 9 positions agree with TRBD2. Trimming took 1 base from V and 8 from J; bases not matched to a gene: 6. The length of the CDR3 is 15 residues. CDR1 LGHDT and CDR2 YNNKEL come from the germline V gene (reference sequence). The CDR3 protein is CASSQGPTSGDEQFF. CDR3 nucleotide sequence: TGTGCCAGCAGCCAAGGCCCGACTAGCGGCGATGAGCAGTTCTTC.

The chain combines TRBV5-5 with TRBJ1-1, with TRBD1 identical over 8 bases. Germline V gene sequence: CDR1 SGHKS, CDR2 YYEKEE (reference sequence). This CDR3 comprises 14 residues. V shed 5 bases, J shed 0 bases, and the junction held 3 bases outside the gene matches. CDR3 coding DNA: TGTGCCAGCAGGCCGGGACAGGTGAACACTGAAGCTTTCTTT. It encodes CASRPGQVNTEAFF.